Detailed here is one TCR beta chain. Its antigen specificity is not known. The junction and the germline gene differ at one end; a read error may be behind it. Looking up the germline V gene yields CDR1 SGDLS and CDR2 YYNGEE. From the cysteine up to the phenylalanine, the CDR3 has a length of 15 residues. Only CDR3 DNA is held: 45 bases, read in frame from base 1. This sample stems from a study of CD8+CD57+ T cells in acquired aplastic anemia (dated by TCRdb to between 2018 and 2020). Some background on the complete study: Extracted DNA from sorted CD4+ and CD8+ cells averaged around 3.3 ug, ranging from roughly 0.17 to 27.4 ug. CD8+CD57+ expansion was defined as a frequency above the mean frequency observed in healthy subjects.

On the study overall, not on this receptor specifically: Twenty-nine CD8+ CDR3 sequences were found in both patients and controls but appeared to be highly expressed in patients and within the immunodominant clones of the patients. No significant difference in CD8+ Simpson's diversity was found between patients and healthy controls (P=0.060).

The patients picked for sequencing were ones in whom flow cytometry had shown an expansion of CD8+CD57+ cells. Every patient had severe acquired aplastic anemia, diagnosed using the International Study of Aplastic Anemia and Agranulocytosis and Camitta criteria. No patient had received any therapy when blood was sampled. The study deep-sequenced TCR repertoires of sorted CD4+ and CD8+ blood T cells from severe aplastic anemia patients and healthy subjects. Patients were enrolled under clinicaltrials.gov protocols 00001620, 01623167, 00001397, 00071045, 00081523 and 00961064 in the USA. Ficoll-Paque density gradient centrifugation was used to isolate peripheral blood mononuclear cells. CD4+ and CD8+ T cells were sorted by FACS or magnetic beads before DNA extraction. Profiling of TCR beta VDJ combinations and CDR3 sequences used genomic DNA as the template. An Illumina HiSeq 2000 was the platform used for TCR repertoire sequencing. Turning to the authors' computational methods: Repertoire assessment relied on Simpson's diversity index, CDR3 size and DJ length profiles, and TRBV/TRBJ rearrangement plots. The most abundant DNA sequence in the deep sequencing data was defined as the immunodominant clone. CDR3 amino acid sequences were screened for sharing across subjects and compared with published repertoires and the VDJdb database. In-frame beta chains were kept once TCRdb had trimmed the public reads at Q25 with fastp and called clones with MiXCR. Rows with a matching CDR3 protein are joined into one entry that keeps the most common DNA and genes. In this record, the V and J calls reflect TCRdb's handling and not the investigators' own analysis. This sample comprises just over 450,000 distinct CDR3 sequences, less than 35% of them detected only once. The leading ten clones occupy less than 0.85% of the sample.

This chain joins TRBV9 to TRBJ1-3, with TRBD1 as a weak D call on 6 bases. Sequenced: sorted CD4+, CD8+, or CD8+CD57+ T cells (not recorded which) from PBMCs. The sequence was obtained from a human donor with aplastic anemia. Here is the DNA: TGTGCCAGCAGCGCCTGGACAGACTCTGGAAACGCCATATATTTT. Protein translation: CASSAWTDSGNAIYF.